This T cell receptor beta chain was observed in a study of somatic mutations in cytotoxic T cells in rheumatoid arthritis. The study, taken as a whole, reports: Clonality of CD8+ T cells, which was compared between rheumatoid arthritis patients and age-matched healthy controls, did not differ significantly.

Researchers isolated CD4+ and CD8+ cells by positive magnetic bead selection and then checked their purity by flow cytometry. Repertoires were generated with immunoSEQ multiplex PCR, while TCRdb's copy carries only in-frame clones and drops some. Of thousands of clones in the sample, roughly 76% are singletons; the top ten hold 30% to 45%. As for this clone: The antigen is not known.

The clonotype was recovered from a woman aged 50 to 65 in good health. What was sequenced was CD8+ T cells sorted from blood.

The CDR3 DNA follows: TGTGCCAGCAGCCAAGGGACGCAGGGGGGCGCAGATACGCAGTATTTT. It encodes CASSQGTQGGADTQYF. The chain is built from TRBV4-2 and TRBJ2-3; a possible D gene is TRBD1 (7 bases). CDR3 length: 16 residues. V lost 1 base, J lost 4 bases, and 15 bases lay in between. The germline V gene has CDR1 LGHNA and CDR2 YNFKEQ.